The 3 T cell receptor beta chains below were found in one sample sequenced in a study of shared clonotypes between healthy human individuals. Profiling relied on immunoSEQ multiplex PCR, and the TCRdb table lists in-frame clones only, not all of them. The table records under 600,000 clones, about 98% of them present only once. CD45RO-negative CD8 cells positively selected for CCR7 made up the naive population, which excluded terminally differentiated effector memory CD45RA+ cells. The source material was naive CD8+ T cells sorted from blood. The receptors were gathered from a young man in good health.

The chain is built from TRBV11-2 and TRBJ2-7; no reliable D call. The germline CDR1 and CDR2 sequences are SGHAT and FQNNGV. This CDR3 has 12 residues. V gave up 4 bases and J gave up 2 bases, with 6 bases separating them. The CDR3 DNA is TGTGCCAGCAGCTCTAGGGCCTACGAGCAGTACTTC. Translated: CASSSRAYEQYF. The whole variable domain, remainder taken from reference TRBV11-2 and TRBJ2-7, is EAGVAQSPRYKIIEKRQSVAFWCNPISGHATLYWYQQILGQGPKLLIQFQNNGVVDDSQLPKDRFSAERLKGVDSTLKIQPAKLEDSAVYLCASSSRAYEQYFGPGTRLTVT.

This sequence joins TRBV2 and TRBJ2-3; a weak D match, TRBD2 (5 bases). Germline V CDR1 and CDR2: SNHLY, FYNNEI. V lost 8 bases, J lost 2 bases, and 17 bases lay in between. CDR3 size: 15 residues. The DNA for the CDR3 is TGTGCCAGCTTCATAGGACCGGGAAACACAGATACGCAGTATTTT. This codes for CASFIGPGNTDTQYF.

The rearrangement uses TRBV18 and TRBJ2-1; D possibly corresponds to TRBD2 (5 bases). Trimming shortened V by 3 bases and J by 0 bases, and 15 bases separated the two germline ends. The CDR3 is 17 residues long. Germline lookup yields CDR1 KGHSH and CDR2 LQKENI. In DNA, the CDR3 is TGTGCCAGCTCACCGGGGAGCCCTACGAGCTCCTACAATGAGCAGTTCTTC. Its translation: CASSPGSPTSSYNEQFF.